Below, 26 T cell receptor beta chains from the same sample are listed, as sequenced in a study of technical replicates of blood from a few donors. The protocol was immunoSEQ multiplex PCR, while the TCRdb copy is restricted to in-frame clones and leaves out a portion. The table records approximately 29,000 clones, more than 80% of them present only once. The specimen sequenced was PBMCs. The receptor set was obtained from a human donor in good health. Some clones in this sample may be carry-over from other donors' samples.

This clone was counted once. This chain joins TRBV9 and TRBJ2-3; 14 nucleotides align to TRBD2. Germline V gives CDR1 SGDLS, CDR2 YYNGEE. This CDR3 contains 17 residues. V lost 4 bases, J lost 4 bases, and 8 bases stayed unmatched. The CDR3 DNA sequence: TGTGCCAGCAGCTATACGACTAGCGGGAGGGCCCCAGATACGCAGTATTTT. Translated, it gives CASSYTTSGRAPDTQYF.

V is TRBV2 and J is TRBJ2-3, with D tentatively TRBD2 (7 bases). CDR1 and CDR2 from the germline V gene are SNHLY and FYNNEI. CDR3 length equals 14 residues. With 7 bases removed from V and 4 bases from J, the gap between germline ends came to 15 bases. This CDR3 is CASTTGGVPDTQYF. The CDR3 DNA reads TGTGCCAGCACTACGGGGGGCGTCCCAGATACGCAGTATTTT.

V gene TRBV2 combines with J gene TRBJ2-5, with 7 positions matching TRBD2. V lost 3 bases to trimming and J lost 1 base; unmatched junction nucleotides: 5. This CDR3 region has 15 residues. Germline CDR1 SNHLY, CDR2 FYNNEI. CDR3 in DNA: TGTGCCAGCAGTGAGGGCCGGACTAGCCAAGAGACCCAGTACTTC. Its protein is CASSEGRTSQETQYF.

The chain links TRBV7-6 to TRBJ2-1; 12 bases align to TRBD1. V lost 5 bases to trimming and J lost 7 bases; unmatched junction nucleotides: 6. Germline V gives CDR1 SGHVS, CDR2 FNYEAQ. The CDR3 has 15 amino acids. CDR3 sequence: CASSLGQGAPNEQFF. The CDR3 DNA follows: TGTGCCAGCAGCCTGGGACAGGGGGCCCCTAATGAGCAGTTCTTC.

The rearrangement uses TRBV5-1 and TRBJ1-1; 11 positions agree with TRBD1. J was trimmed by 1 base and V by 0 bases; bases with no gene match: 5. CDR1 and CDR2 (germline): SGHRS, YFSETQ. The CDR3 is 17 residues long. CDR3 DNA: TGCGCCAGCAGCTTGGGGGACAGGGGGTTTCAGAACACTGAAGCTTTCTTT. Protein sequence: CASSLGDRGFQNTEAFF. Looking up the rest from reference TRBV5-1 and TRBJ1-1 gives the full variable domain: KAGVTQTPRYLIKTRGQQVTLSCSPISGHRSVSWYQQTPGQGLQFLFEYFSETQRNKGNFPGRFSGRQFSNSRSEMNVSTLELGDSALYLCASSLGDRGFQNTEAFFGQGTRLTVV.

The CDR3 protein is CASSAGGRPNTEAFF. CDR3 nucleotides: TGTGCCAGCAGCGCGGGCGGGAGGCCGAACACTGAAGCTTTCTTT. The chain joins TRBV7-6 to TRBJ1-1; D gene unclear. The CDR3 covers 15 residues. The V gene's germline CDR1 is SGHVS and CDR2 FNYEAQ. With 5 bases removed from V and 1 base from J, the gap between germline ends came to 14 bases.

This chain links TRBV25-1 with TRBJ2-2; tentative D call: TRBD1 (5 bases). The germline V gene has CDR1 MGHDK and CDR2 SYGVNS. This CDR3 spans 13 amino acids. V was cut by 5 bases and J by 6 bases, with 10 bases left in between. CDR3 bases: TGTGCCAGCAGTCCCTGGGGCGCCGGGGAGCTGTTTTTT. It translates to CASSPWGAGELFF.

This clone was picked up one time. V is TRBV29-1 and J is TRBJ1-1; 9 nucleotides align to TRBD1. The CDR3 is made up of 13 amino acids. Germline assignment: CDR1 SQVTM and CDR2 ANQGSEA. V was clipped by 6 bases and J by 6 bases; unmatched bases: 8. The DNA of the CDR3 is TGCAGCGTCCGACAAGGACAGGGGCCTGAAGCTTTCTTT. Translation gives CSVRQGQGPEAFF.

V and J are TRBV7-2 and TRBJ1-3; D uncertain. This CDR3 comprises 15 residues. Germline CDR1 SGHTA, CDR2 FQGNSA. Trimming shortened V by 1 base and J by 3 bases, and 10 bases separated the two germline ends. The CDR3 DNA sequence: TGTGCCAGCAGCTTAGGCCCAGCGAATGGAAACACCATATATTTT. Its protein product is CASSLGPANGNTIYF. The entire variable domain, with the rest obtained from reference TRBV7-2 and TRBJ1-3, is as follows: GAGVSQSPSNKVTEKGKDVELRCDPISGHTALYWYRQSLGQGLEFLIYFQGNSAPDKSGLPSDRFSAERTGGSVSTLTIQRTQQEDSAVYLCASSLGPANGNTIYFGEGSWLTVV.

The J gene is TRBJ2-1, the V gene TRBV12-5, with TRBD2 identical over 11 bases. Germline assignment: CDR1 LGHNT and CDR2 FRNRAP. The CDR3 spans 16 residues. V lost 5 bases, J lost 0 bases, and 3 bases stayed unmatched. CDR3 sequence reads: CASGPGLAGSYNEQFF. In DNA, the CDR3 is TGTGCTAGTGGTCCCGGACTAGCGGGCTCCTACAATGAGCAGTTCTTC.

This rearrangement joins TRBV7-2 to TRBJ1-1; possibly TRBD1 for D (5 bases). The germline V gene has CDR1 SGHTA and CDR2 FQGNSA. V was cut by 6 bases and J by 3 bases, with 17 bases left in between. The CDR3 extends over 15 amino acids. The CDR3 nucleotides read TGTGCCAGCAGTTGGACGGGTGGGGGGGACACTGAAGCTTTCTTT. Amino acid sequence: CASSWTGGGDTEAFF.

This rearrangement joins TRBV7-9 to TRBJ2-5; 14 nucleotides match TRBD2. CDR1 and CDR2 (germline): SEHNR, FQNEAQ (reference sequence). This CDR3 spans 17 amino acids. V lost 1 base to trimming and J lost 3 bases; unmatched junction nucleotides: 4. The DNA for the CDR3 is TGTGCCAGCAGCTTAGTTGGGACTAGCGGGAGAGAAGAGACCCAGTACTTC. Encoded protein: CASSLVGTSGREETQYF.

The chain links TRBV5-4 to TRBJ1-1, with D unresolved. The CDR3 loop spans 14 amino acids. In germline, CDR1 is SGHNT, CDR2 YYREEE (reference sequence). The V end lost 0 bases, the J end lost 7 bases, and 13 bases lay between the germline ends. CDR3 in DNA: TGTGCCAGCAGCTTGGGAATTACGGTTAATGAAGCTTTCTTT. Amino acid sequence: CASSLGITVNEAFF.

This chain links TRBV10-3 with TRBJ2-1; 7 bases match TRBD2. The length of the CDR3 is 15 residues. V dropped 5 bases and J dropped 8; count of bases not matched to a gene: 12. CDR1 is ENHRY and CDR2 is SYGVKD in the germline V gene. The CDR3 DNA is TGTGCCATCAGTCGAGCGGGGCCCCTCCTGGATGAGCAGTTCTTC. Its protein is CAISRAGPLLDEQFF.

The chain is built from TRBV21-1 and TRBJ2-7; the table's D call TRBD1 went unverified against the DNA. TRBV21-1 corresponds to a pseudogene. This CDR3 spans 15 amino acids. CDR3 region: CASSAYGQPQGEQYF. CDR3 DNA sequence: TGTGCCAGCAGCGCCTACGGACAGCCGCAGGGGGAGCAGTACTTC.

This clone was seen a single time. The genes are TRBV7-9 and TRBJ1-2; the D gene is possibly TRBD1 (5 bases). Germline loops: CDR1 SEHNR, CDR2 FQNEAQ (reference sequence). This CDR3 has 13 amino acids. V lost 5 bases, J lost 8 bases, and 15 bases lay in between. CDR3 protein: CASSPYLQGGYTF. The CDR3 DNA reads TGTGCCAGCAGCCCATATCTTCAGGGCGGCTACACCTTC.

The chain links TRBV4-3 to TRBJ2-5; 11 bases are a match to TRBD2. The J segment lost 7 bases and the V segment lost 0 bases, leaving 10 bases of the junction unmatched. CDR1 and CDR2 (germline): LGHNA, YSLEER. The CDR3 length is 17 residues. Here the CDR3 reads CASSQDVAGGRVGTQYF. DNA for the CDR3: TGCGCCAGCAGCCAAGATGTAGCGGGAGGGCGGGTTGGGACCCAGTACTTC.

This chain connects TRBV4-1 to TRBJ2-7; possible D gene TRBD1, 6 bases. V lost 1 base and J 0 bases, leaving 13 bases between the germline ends. The CDR3 has 16 residues. Germline-derived CDR1 and CDR2 are MGHRA and YSYEKL. CDR3 protein: CASSQAETGTSYEQYF. CDR3 in DNA: TGCGCCAGCAGCCAAGCTGAGACAGGCACCTCCTACGAGCAGTACTTC.

The chain joins TRBV5-1 to TRBJ2-7; 9 nucleotides align to TRBD1. Trimming took 3 bases from V and 2 from J; bases not matched to a gene: 12. Germline CDR1 is SGHRS and CDR2 is YFSETQ. The CDR3 is 17 amino acids. CDR3 coding DNA: TGCGCCAGCAGCTACCAGGGACAGGGTGAGGGAACCTACGAGCAGTACTTC. It codes for CASSYQGQGEGTYEQYF. The full variable domain, in which reference TRBV5-1 and TRBJ2-7 provide the parts outside the CDR3, is KAGVTQTPRYLIKTRGQQVTLSCSPISGHRSVSWYQQTPGQGLQFLFEYFSETQRNKGNFPGRFSGRQFSNSRSEMNVSTLELGDSALYLCASSYQGQGEGTYEQYFGPGTRLTVT.

This chain links TRBV29-1 with TRBJ2-1; the D is unclear. There are 12 residues in the CDR3. Trimming shortened V by 4 bases and J by 6 bases, and 10 bases separated the two germline ends. Germline assignment: CDR1 SQVTM and CDR2 ANQGSEA. CDR3 coding DNA: TGCAGCGTTGGACATTTCGTCAATGAGCAGTTCTTC. Amino acid sequence: CSVGHFVNEQFF.

The chain has TRBV5-1 and TRBJ2-2; D possibly corresponds to TRBD2 (6 bases). V lost 5 bases and J lost 6, with 8 bases in between. This CDR3 spans 12 amino acids. The germline gives CDR1 SGHRS, CDR2 YFSETQ. CDR3 nucleotides: TGCGCCAGCAGGGGGGGTCCCGGGGAGCTGTTTTTT. It translates to CASRGGPGELFF.

This chain links TRBV2 with TRBJ2-7; D gene uncertain. The ends were cut back, 5 bases at V and 0 bases at J, with 2 bases in the middle. Per germline, CDR1 SNHLY and CDR2 FYNNEI. The CDR3 is made up of 11 amino acids. The CDR3 here is CASSYSYEQYF. In DNA form, the CDR3 reads TGTGCCAGCAGTTACTCCTACGAGCAGTACTTC. Using reference TRBV2 and TRBJ2-7 for the parts outside the CDR3, the full variable domain is EPEVTQTPSHQVTQMGQEVILRCVPISNHLYFYWYRQILGQKVEFLVSFYNNEISEKSEIFDDQFSVERPDGSNFTLKIRSTKLEDSAMYFCASSYSYEQYFGPGTRLTVT.

V is TRBV4-2 and J is TRBJ2-7; 7 bases are shared with TRBD1. Germline CDR1 is LGHNA and CDR2 is YNFKEQ. CDR3 length: 14 amino acids. J was trimmed by 4 bases and V by 0 bases; bases with no gene match: 3. This CDR3 is CASSQDGTDYEQYF. CDR3 sequence (DNA): TGTGCCAGCAGCCAAGATGGGACAGATTACGAGCAGTACTTC.

The chain links TRBV12-5 to TRBJ2-7; the match to TRBD1 covers 7 bases. The CDR3 totals 14 residues. Germline CDR1 LGHNT, CDR2 FRNRAP. Unmatched junction bases numbered 10, after V lost 7 bases and J lost 4 bases. CDR3 residues: CASALTGLEYEQYF. In DNA, the CDR3 is TGTGCTAGTGCCCTGACAGGGTTAGAGTACGAGCAGTACTTC.

This clone has only a few counts. V gene TRBV4-3 combines with J gene TRBJ2-1, with D possibly matching TRBD2 (6 bases). The CDR3 consists of 14 residues. The V end was cut by 0 bases, the J end by 13 bases, with 16 bases between. Germline CDR1 LGHNA, CDR2 YSLEER. The CDR3 reads CASSQDRFGGDQFF. As DNA, the CDR3 is TGCGCCAGCAGCCAAGATCGGTTTGGAGGGGATCAGTTCTTC.

This chain uses TRBV4-3 with TRBJ1-1; 7 bases are shared with TRBD1. The junction had 8 bases not matched to a gene; V was cut back by 0 bases and J by 1 base. The germline V gene encodes CDR1 LGHNA and CDR2 YSLEER. The CDR3 covers 17 residues. The DNA for the CDR3 is TGCGCCAGCAGCCAAGATGACCCCTGGACAGGGAACACTGAAGCTTTCTTT. It codes for CASSQDDPWTGNTEAFF.